This T cell receptor beta chain appears in the sequencing data of a study of identifying expanded T cells in peripheral blood. Study conclusions and caveats: Variance in clone template counts between roughly two-week samples significantly increased with total template count across all healthy donors.

Remarks on this clone: Its specificity is not known.

CDR3 length equals 16 residues. J gave up 6 bases and V 3 bases, and 9 bases lay outside the gene matches. Germline CDR1 and CDR2: SGHNT and YENEEA. The data were produced by immunoSEQ multiplex PCR, yet TCRdb's version contains in-frame clones alone and is incomplete. The sample has 81,000 or so clones; around 84% are singletons. Healthy donors had no documented immune events, such as infections, while sampled. Sequencing used blood. J is TRBJ2-1 and V is TRBV11-3; TRBD2 agrees at 9 bases. The TCR originated in a person aged 18 to 75 in good health. Written as DNA, the CDR3 is TGTGCCAGCAGCTTGTTCGGCGGGAGGGGGGCCAATGAGCAGTTCTTC. Translated: CASSLFGGRGANEQFF.